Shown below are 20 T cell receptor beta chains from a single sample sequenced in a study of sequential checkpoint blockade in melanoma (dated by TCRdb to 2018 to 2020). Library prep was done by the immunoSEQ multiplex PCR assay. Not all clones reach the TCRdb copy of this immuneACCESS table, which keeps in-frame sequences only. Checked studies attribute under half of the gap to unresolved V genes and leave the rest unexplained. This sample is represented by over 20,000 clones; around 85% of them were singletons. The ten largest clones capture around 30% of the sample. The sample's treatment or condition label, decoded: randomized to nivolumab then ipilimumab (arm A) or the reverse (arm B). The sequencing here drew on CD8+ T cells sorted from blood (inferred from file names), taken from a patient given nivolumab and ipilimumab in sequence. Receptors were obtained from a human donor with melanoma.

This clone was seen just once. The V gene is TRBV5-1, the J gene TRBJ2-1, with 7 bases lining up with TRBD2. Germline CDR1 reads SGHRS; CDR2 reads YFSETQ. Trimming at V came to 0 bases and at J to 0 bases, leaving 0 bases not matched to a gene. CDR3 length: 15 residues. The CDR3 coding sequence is TGCGCCAGCAGCTTGGGCGGGGGCTCCTACAATGAGCAGTTCTTC. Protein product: CASSLGGGSYNEQFF.

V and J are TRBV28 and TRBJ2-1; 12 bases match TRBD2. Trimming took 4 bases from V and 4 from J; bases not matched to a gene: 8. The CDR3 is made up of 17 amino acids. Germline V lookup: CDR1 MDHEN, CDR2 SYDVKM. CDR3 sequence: CASSSSPSGGGYNEQFF. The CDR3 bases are TGTGCCAGCAGTTCCAGCCCTAGCGGGGGGGGGTACAATGAGCAGTTCTTC.

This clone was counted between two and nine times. The CDR3 DNA reads as TGTGCCAGCAGCTTAGGGACAGGGGATGTCGGGGAGCTGTTTTTT. Translating gives CASSLGTGDVGELFF. This chain links TRBV11-2 with TRBJ2-2; 9 positions agree with TRBD1. Trimming took 1 base from V and 7 from J; bases not matched to a gene: 4. The CDR3 is 15 residues long. Germline V CDR1 and CDR2: SGHAT, FQNNGV.

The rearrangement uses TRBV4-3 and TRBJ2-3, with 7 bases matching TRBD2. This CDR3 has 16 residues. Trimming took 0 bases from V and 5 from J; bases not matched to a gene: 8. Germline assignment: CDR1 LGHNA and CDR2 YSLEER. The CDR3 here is CASSQDGQGGRDTQYF. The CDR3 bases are TGCGCCAGCAGCCAAGATGGGCAGGGAGGGAGAGATACGCAGTATTTT.

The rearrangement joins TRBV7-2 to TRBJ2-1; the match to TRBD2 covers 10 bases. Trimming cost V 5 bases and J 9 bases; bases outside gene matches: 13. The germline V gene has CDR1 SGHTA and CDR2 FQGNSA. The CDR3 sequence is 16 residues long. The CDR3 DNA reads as TGTGCCAGCAGCCAACTGACTAGCGGGTTTAATGGTGAGCAGTTCTTC. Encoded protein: CASSQLTSGFNGEQFF.

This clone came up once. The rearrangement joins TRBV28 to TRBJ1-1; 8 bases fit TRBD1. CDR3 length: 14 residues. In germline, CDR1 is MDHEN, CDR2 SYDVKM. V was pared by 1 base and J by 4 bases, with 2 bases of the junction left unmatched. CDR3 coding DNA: TGTGCCAGCAGTTTATTTACAGGGGGCACTGAAGCTTTCTTT. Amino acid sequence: CASSLFTGGTEAFF.

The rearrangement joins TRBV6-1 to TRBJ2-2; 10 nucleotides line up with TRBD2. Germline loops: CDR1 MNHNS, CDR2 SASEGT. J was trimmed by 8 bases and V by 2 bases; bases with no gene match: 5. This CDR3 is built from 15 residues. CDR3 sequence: CASSESGRGKGELFF. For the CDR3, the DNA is TGTGCCAGCAGTGAAAGCGGGAGGGGAAAAGGGGAGCTGTTTTTT.

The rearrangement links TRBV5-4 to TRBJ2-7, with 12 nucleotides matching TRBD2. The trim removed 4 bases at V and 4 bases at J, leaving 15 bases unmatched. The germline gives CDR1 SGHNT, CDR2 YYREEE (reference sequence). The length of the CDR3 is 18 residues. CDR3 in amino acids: CASSPFASRTSGVYEQYF. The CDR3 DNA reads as TGTGCCAGCAGCCCCTTCGCTAGTCGGACTAGCGGGGTATACGAGCAGTACTTC.

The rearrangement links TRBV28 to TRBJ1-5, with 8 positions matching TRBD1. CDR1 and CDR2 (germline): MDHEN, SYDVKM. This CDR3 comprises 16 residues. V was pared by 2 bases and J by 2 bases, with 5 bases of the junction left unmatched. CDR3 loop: CASSLPQGAGNQPQHF. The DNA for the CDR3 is TGTGCCAGCAGTTTACCTCAGGGGGCGGGCAATCAGCCCCAGCATTTT.

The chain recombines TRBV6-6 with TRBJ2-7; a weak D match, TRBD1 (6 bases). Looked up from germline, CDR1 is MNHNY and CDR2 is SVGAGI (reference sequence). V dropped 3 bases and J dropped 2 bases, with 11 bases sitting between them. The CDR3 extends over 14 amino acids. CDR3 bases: TGTGCCAGCAGTTATGGGGGCCAAGCCTACGAGCAGTACTTC. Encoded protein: CASSYGGQAYEQYF.

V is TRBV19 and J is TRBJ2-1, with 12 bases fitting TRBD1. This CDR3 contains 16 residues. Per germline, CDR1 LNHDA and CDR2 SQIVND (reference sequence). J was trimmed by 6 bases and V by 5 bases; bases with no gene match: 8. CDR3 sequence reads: CASSSTGTGGFNEQFF. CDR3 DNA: TGTGCCAGTAGTTCCACCGGGACAGGGGGCTTCAATGAGCAGTTCTTC.

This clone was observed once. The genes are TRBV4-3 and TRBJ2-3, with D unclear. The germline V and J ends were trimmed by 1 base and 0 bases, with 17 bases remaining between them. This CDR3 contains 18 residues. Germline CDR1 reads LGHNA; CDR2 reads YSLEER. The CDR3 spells CASSQATHRSASTDTQYF. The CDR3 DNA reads TGCGCCAGCAGCCAAGCCACCCACCGGAGCGCTAGCACAGATACGCAGTATTTT.

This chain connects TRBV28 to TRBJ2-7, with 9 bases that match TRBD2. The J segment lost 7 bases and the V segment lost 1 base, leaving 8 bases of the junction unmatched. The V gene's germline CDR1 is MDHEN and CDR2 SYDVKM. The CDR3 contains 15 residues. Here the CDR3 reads CASSLFRGRAAEQYF. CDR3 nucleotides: TGTGCCAGCAGTTTATTTCGCGGGAGGGCGGCTGAGCAGTACTTC.

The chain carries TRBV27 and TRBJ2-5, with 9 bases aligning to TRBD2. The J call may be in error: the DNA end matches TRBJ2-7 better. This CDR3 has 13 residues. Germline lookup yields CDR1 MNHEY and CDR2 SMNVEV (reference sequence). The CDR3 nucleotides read TGTGCCAGCAGAGCGGGAGGAACCTACGAGCAGTACTTC. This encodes CASRAGGTYEQYF.

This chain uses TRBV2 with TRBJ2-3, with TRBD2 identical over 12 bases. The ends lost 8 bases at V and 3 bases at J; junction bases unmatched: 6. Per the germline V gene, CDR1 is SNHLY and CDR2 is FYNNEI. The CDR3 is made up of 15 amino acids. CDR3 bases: TGTGCCAGCTCCCCTAGCGGGGGGGCGACAGATACGCAGTATTTT. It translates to CASSPSGGATDTQYF. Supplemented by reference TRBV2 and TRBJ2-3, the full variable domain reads EPEVTQTPSHQVTQMGQEVILRCVPISNHLYFYWYRQILGQKVEFLVSFYNNEISEKSEIFDDQFSVERPDGSNFTLKIRSTKLEDSAMYFCASSPSGGATDTQYFGPGTRLTVL.

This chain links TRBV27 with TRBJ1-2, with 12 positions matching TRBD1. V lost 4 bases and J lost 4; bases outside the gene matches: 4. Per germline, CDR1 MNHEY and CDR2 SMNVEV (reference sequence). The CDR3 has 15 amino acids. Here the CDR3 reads CASSWDRGRGYGYTF. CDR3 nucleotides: TGTGCCAGCAGTTGGGACAGGGGGCGCGGCTATGGCTACACCTTC.

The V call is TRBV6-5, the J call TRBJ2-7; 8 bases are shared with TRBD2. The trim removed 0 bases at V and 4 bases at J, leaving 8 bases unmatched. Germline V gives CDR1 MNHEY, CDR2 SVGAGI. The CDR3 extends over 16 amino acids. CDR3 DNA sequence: TGTGCCAGCAGTTACTCGAGCGGCGGGAGGACTTACGAGCAGTACTTC. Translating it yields CASSYSSGGRTYEQYF.

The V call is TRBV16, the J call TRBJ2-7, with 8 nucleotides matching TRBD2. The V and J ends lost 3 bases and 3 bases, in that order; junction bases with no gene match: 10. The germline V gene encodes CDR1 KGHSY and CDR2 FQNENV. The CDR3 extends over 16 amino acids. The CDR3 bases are TGTGCCAGCAGCCACCTCGGGGGGGCCCTTAACTACGAGCAGTACTTC. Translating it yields CASSHLGGALNYEQYF.

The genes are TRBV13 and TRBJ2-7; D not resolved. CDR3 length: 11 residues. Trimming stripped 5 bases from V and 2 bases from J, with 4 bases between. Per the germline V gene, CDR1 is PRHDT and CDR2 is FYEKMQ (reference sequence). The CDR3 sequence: CASSQTYEQYF. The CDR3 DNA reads TGTGCCAGCAGCCAGACCTACGAGCAGTACTTC.

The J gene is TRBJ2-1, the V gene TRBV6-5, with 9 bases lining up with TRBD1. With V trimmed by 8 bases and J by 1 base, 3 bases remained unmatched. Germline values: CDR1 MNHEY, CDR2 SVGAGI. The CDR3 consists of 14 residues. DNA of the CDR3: TGTGCCAGCGGCGACAGGGGGTCCTACAATGAGCAGTTCTTC. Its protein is CASGDRGSYNEQFF.